The 15 T cell receptor beta chains below come from one sample, sequenced in a study of OX40 agonist ivuxolimab in advanced cancers. The protocol was immunoSEQ multiplex PCR, while the TCRdb copy is restricted to in-frame clones and leaves out a portion. The sample includes more than 15,000 clones, 85% to 90% of them seen just once. Source: CD4+ or CD8+ T cells sorted from blood, taken in a trial of the OX40 agonist ivuxolimab. Receptors originate from an adult with an advanced solid tumor such as melanoma, head and neck, liver or kidney cancer.

The J gene is TRBJ2-7, the V gene TRBV7-2; 8 bases match TRBD2. There are 17 residues in the CDR3. Germline V gene lookup returns CDR1 SGHTA and CDR2 FQGNSA. V was clipped by 5 bases and J by 2 bases; unmatched bases: 14. The CDR3 DNA follows: TGTGCCAGCAGCCTCCACCTTGGGGCGGGAGGCCCCTACGAGCAGTACTTC. Its translation: CASSLHLGAGGPYEQYF. Full variable domain (rest looked up from reference TRBV7-2 and TRBJ2-7): GAGVSQSPSNKVTEKGKDVELRCDPISGHTALYWYRQSLGQGLEFLIYFQGNSAPDKSGLPSDRFSAERTGGSVSTLTIQRTQQEDSAVYLCASSLHLGAGGPYEQYFGPGTRLTVT.

The genes are TRBV28 and TRBJ2-7, with a weak D call TRBD2 (6 bases). Germline lookup yields CDR1 MDHEN and CDR2 SYDVKM. Trimming took 10 bases from V and 2 from J, leaving 15 bases between them. The CDR3 consists of 13 residues. CDR3 nucleotides: TGTGCCACCTCTCCTAGCGATCCCTACGAGCAGTACTTC. This sequence encodes CATSPSDPYEQYF.

The chain carries TRBV7-6 and TRBJ2-3, with TRBD1 matching over 8 bases. CDR1 is SGHVS, CDR2 FNYEAQ, per germline. V was clipped by 1 base and J by 2 bases; unmatched bases: 2. This CDR3 spans 15 amino acids. The CDR3 coding sequence is TGTGCCAGCAGCTTAGGGACAGGGAACACAGATACGCAGTATTTT. Protein: CASSLGTGNTDTQYF.

The genes are TRBV27 and TRBJ1-5; D unclear. The CDR3 covers 15 residues. CDR1 is MNHEY, CDR2 SMNVEV, per germline (reference sequence). V dropped 0 bases and J dropped 10 bases, with 16 bases sitting between them. For the CDR3, the DNA is TGTGCCAGCAGTTTATCTAACCCTTATTTTTCACCCCAGCATTTT. Protein product: CASSLSNPYFSPQHF.

The CDR3 protein is CASSQGDRVNSPLHF. The CDR3 bases are TGCGCCAGCAGCCAAGGGGACAGGGTGAATTCACCCCTCCACTTT. The rearrangement uses TRBV4-1 and TRBJ1-6; 9 bases line up with TRBD1. The germline gives CDR1 MGHRA, CDR2 YSYEKL. Losses at the gene ends were 1 base for V and 7 bases for J; bases not matched to a gene: 2. The CDR3 spans 15 residues.

The rearrangement uses TRBV9 and TRBJ1-3; D is possibly TRBD1 (6 bases). The germline V and J ends were trimmed by 3 bases and 4 bases, with 17 bases remaining between them. This CDR3 is 16 amino acids long. The germline V gene encodes CDR1 SGDLS and CDR2 YYNGEE. CDR3 residues: CASSEGGLGVGNTIYF. As DNA, the CDR3 is TGTGCCAGCAGCGAGGGGGGTCTGGGTGTAGGAAACACCATATATTTT.

The chain recombines TRBV29-1 with TRBJ2-7, with 10 bases identical to TRBD1. The CDR3 totals 13 residues. V dropped 7 bases and J dropped 5; count of bases not matched to a gene: 8. Germline V gene data show CDR1 as SQVTM and CDR2 as ANQGSEA. CDR3: CSAATGGIDEQYF. CDR3 nucleotides: TGCAGCGCCGCGACAGGGGGCATCGACGAGCAGTACTTC.

On this clone itself: A read error may produce the germline difference seen at one junction end. The CDR3 region is CASSLELGAQKTQYF. The CDR3 region has the DNA TGTGCCAGCAGCTTAGAATTGGGGGCCCAAAAGACCCAGTACTTC. This chain connects TRBV11-2 to TRBJ2-5; tentative D call: TRBD1 (6 bases). This CDR3 has 15 residues. Germline V gene lookup returns CDR1 SGHAT and CDR2 FQNNGV. Using reference TRBV11-2 and TRBJ2-5 for the parts outside the CDR3, the full variable domain is EAGVAQSPRYKIIEKRQSVAFWCNPISGHATLYWYQQILGQGPKLLIQFQNNGVVDDSQLPKDRFSAERLKGVDSTLKIQPAKLEDSAVYLCASSLELGAQKTQYFGPGTRLLVL.

V usage is TRBV4-3 and J usage is TRBJ2-3; 9 bases are shared with TRBD2. The CDR3 loop spans 16 amino acids. Germline assignment: CDR1 LGHNA and CDR2 YSLEER. V shed 0 bases, J shed 6 bases, and the junction held 7 bases outside the gene matches. CDR3 amino acids: CASSQDEAGGFDTQYF. DNA for the CDR3: TGCGCCAGCAGCCAAGATGAGGCGGGGGGGTTCGATACGCAGTATTTT.

This sequence joins TRBV4-3 and TRBJ1-1; D ambiguous. This CDR3 contains 16 residues. The V gene's germline CDR1 is LGHNA and CDR2 YSLEER. Trimming removed 1 base from V and 1 base from J, with 13 bases in between. DNA of the CDR3: TGCGCCAGCAGCCAAGCTTCGACATCAGCGAACACTGAAGCTTTCTTT. Protein product: CASSQASTSANTEAFF.

The V and J genes are TRBV19 and TRBJ2-7; the match to TRBD2 covers 10 bases. The CDR3 sequence is 18 residues long. Germline assignment: CDR1 LNHDA and CDR2 SQIVND (reference sequence). J gave up 0 bases and V 11 bases, and 19 bases lay outside the gene matches. CDR3 DNA sequence: TGTGCCGCTCCCTTGGGGCTAGCGGGAGAAGGGGGCTCCTACGAGCAGTACTTC. As protein: CAAPLGLAGEGGSYEQYF.

In its sample, this clone was seen once. The rearrangement joins TRBV4-3 to TRBJ1-4; D is uncertain. The germline CDR1 and CDR2 sequences are LGHNA and YSLEER. This CDR3 spans 15 amino acids. V was cut by 0 bases and J by 3 bases, with 8 bases left in between. CDR3 coding DNA: TGCGCCAGCAGCCAAGATGTCGGATCTAATGAAAAACTGTTTTTT. This translates into CASSQDVGSNEKLFF.

This chain joins TRBV19 and TRBJ1-2; TRBD1 aligns across 7 bases. Per the germline V gene, CDR1 is LNHDA and CDR2 is SQIVND (reference sequence). The CDR3 is 11 residues long. The trim removed 7 bases at V and 10 bases at J, leaving 6 bases unmatched. The CDR3 is CASTLGQDYTF. CDR3 DNA sequence: TGTGCCAGTACCCTCGGACAGGACTACACCTTC.

DNA for the CDR3: TGTGCCAGCAGCCTCACAGATACGCAGTATTTT. It translates to CASSLTDTQYF. This rearrangement joins TRBV5-6 to TRBJ2-3; D gene unclear. CDR1 and CDR2 from the germline V gene are SGHDT and YYEEEE. V dropped 4 bases and J dropped 2 bases, with 2 bases sitting between them. The length of the CDR3 is 11 residues.

The chain has TRBV4-1 and TRBJ2-5; 8 positions match TRBD2. Germline V gene data show CDR1 as MGHRA and CDR2 as YSYEKL. There are 16 residues in the CDR3. V lost 0 bases and J lost 4; bases outside the gene matches: 7. The CDR3 sequence is CASSQEASGRGETQYF. CDR3 bases: TGCGCCAGCAGCCAAGAGGCCAGCGGGAGAGGAGAGACCCAGTACTTC.